The 23 T cell receptor beta chains below were found in one sample sequenced in a study of T-cell memory formation after mild COVID-19. TCRdb re-called the 5' RACE reads with MiXCR, one entry per CDR3 protein. The table lists roughly 130,000 distinct CDR3 sequences, about 17% of them singletons. The sequenced sample consisted of PBMCs or a T cell subset sorted from them (not recorded which). These receptors came from a man between 18 and 35 years old who had mild COVID-19 (a few samples of this study predate the infection). Cell type and time point are not known.

This clonotype occurred a few times. V usage is TRBV29-1 and J usage is TRBJ1-2; perhaps TRBD1 as D (5 bases). Germline lookup yields CDR1 SQVTM and CDR2 ANQGSEA. This CDR3 contains 13 residues. Trimming cost V 6 bases and J 4 bases, with 15 bases left between them. The CDR3 reads CSVRWGGGYGYTF. The CDR3 bases are TGCAGCGTGCGGTGGGGGGGTGGCTATGGCTACACCTTC.

The table lists this clonotype with a few counts. The V and J genes are TRBV7-2 and TRBJ2-5, with TRBD2 as a possible D gene (6 bases). Trimming left V 4 bases short and J 5 bases short, with 14 bases between. Germline values: CDR1 SGHTA, CDR2 FQGNSA. The CDR3 is made up of 14 amino acids. The CDR3, as DNA: TGTGCCAGCAGCTACCCTGGAGGGCGGGAGACCCAGTACTTC. Its translation is CASSYPGGRETQYF.

This clonotype was seen more than once but under ten times. The genes are TRBV7-9 and TRBJ2-1; D is uncertain. Germline loops: CDR1 SEHNR, CDR2 FQNEAQ (reference sequence). Trimming pared 2 bases from V and 6 bases from J, leaving 8 bases between. This CDR3 contains 13 residues. The CDR3 nucleotides are TGTGCCAGCAGCTTATTAGGTTTCAATGAGCAGTTCTTC. Translation gives CASSLLGFNEQFF.

This clonotype occurred a few times. This chain connects TRBV5-1 to TRBJ1-2; the D gene is possibly TRBD1 (5 bases). The CDR3 has 14 residues. Trimming took 0 bases from V and 6 from J, leaving 12 bases between them. CDR1 is SGHRS and CDR2 is YFSETQ in the germline V gene. The CDR3 region is CASSLEGPLNGYTF. The CDR3 DNA reads TGCGCCAGCAGCTTGGAGGGGCCCTTGAATGGCTACACCTTC.

This clonotype showed up just a few times. CDR3 coding DNA: TGTGCCACCAACAGACAACTTCAAGAGACCCAGTACTTC. Protein product: CATNRQLQETQYF. The rearrangement uses TRBV28 and TRBJ2-5; D gene uncertain. The CDR3 sequence is 13 residues long. Trimming stripped 10 bases from V and 2 bases from J, with 14 bases between. CDR1 and CDR2 (germline): MDHEN, SYDVKM.

This clonotype was observed many times. The chain has TRBV7-9 and TRBJ2-7; D is uncertain. CDR1 and CDR2 from the germline V gene are SEHNR and FQNEAQ (reference sequence). Between the trimmed V and J ends, which lost 6 bases and 4 bases, there was a span of 7 bases. This CDR3 comprises 11 residues. The CDR3 DNA reads as TGTGCCAGCAGTAACCGTTACGAGCAGTACTTC. It codes for CASSNRYEQYF.

This clonotype was detected a few times. The chain joins TRBV18 to TRBJ1-1; unclear D gene. The CDR3 covers 13 residues. V lost 2 bases to trimming and J lost 8 bases, with 12 bases between them. The germline CDR1 and CDR2 sequences are KGHSH and LQKENI. CDR3 bases: TGTGCCAGCTCACCAGGCGGGGAAGCCGAAGCTTTCTTT. This codes for CASSPGGEAEAFF.

In its sample, this clonotype was seen a few times. The chain links TRBV24-1 to TRBJ2-5; 9 nucleotides match TRBD2. The germline V gene has CDR1 KGHDR and CDR2 SFDVKD. The CDR3 is made up of 15 amino acids. V lost 8 bases to trimming and J lost 3 bases; unmatched junction nucleotides: 9. CDR3 sequence: CATNPRRLAEETQYF. As DNA, the CDR3 is TGTGCCACCAACCCCAGGCGACTAGCGGAAGAGACCCAGTACTTC.

V is TRBV10-3 and J is TRBJ1-5; tentatively, D is TRBD1 (6 bases). V was shortened by 3 bases and J by 2 bases, with 11 bases between the two germline ends. The CDR3 has 15 amino acids. CDR1 is ENHRY, CDR2 SYGVKD, per germline. The CDR3 loop reads CAISESGDRNQPQHF. The CDR3 DNA reads TGTGCCATCAGTGAATCAGGGGACCGCAATCAGCCCCAGCATTTT.

The V and J genes are TRBV20-1 and TRBJ2-3, with 8 nucleotides matching TRBD2. CDR1 and CDR2 (germline): DFQATT, SNEGSKA (reference sequence). This CDR3 contains 15 residues. J was trimmed by 1 base and V by 5 bases; bases with no gene match: 8. In nucleotides, the CDR3 is TGCAGTGCTGCCCCGGGGGGGCCAGGCACAGATACGCAGTATTTT. Translated, it gives CSAAPGGPGTDTQYF.

This chain uses TRBV4-3 with TRBJ1-4; a possible D gene is TRBD1 (5 bases). Germline V gene sequence: CDR1 LGHNA, CDR2 YSLEER. V was cut by 1 base and J by 6 bases, with 15 bases left in between. This CDR3 spans 16 amino acids. The CDR3 DNA sequence: TGCGCCAGCAGCCAAGTACCAGGGCCAGTGTATGAAAAACTGTTTTTT. Its translation: CASSQVPGPVYEKLFF.

This clonotype has a count of ten or more. DNA of the CDR3: TGCGCCAGCAGCGTGGGACCGGTTCAAGAGACCCAGTACTTC. This sequence encodes CASSVGPVQETQYF. The chain links TRBV5-1 to TRBJ2-5; D may be TRBD1 or TRBD2 (5 bases each). This CDR3 has 14 residues. V was clipped by 4 bases and J by 2 bases, with 12 bases between them. Per the germline V gene, CDR1 is SGHRS and CDR2 is YFSETQ.

This sequence joins TRBV5-1 and TRBJ1-3; D is uncertain. The V end was cut by 5 bases, the J end by 0 bases, with 15 bases between. Germline CDR1 reads SGHRS; CDR2 reads YFSETQ. This CDR3 spans 16 amino acids. The CDR3 spells CASSLDASSSGNTIYF. DNA of the CDR3: TGCGCCAGCAGTCTGGACGCGTCCAGCTCTGGAAACACCATATATTTT.

This clonotype occurred a few times. This sequence joins TRBV20-1 and TRBJ1-1; D is perhaps TRBD1 (5 bases). The ends were cut back, 6 bases at V and 6 bases at J, with 14 bases in the middle. The CDR3 is 12 amino acids. From germline, CDR1 is DFQATT and CDR2 SNEGSKA (reference sequence). The CDR3 DNA is TGCAGTGCCAGGGTCACTCGGGCTGAAGCTTTCTTT. This codes for CSARVTRAEAFF.

This clonotype showed up just a few times. The junction departs from germline at one end; a sequencing error may be responsible. The chain employs TRBV10-3 and TRBJ2-1; TRBD2 matches at 8 bases. Per germline, CDR1 ENHRY and CDR2 SYGVKD. The CDR3 has 15 amino acids. The CDR3: CALSGGGSSYNEQFF. In DNA form, the CDR3 reads TGTGCCCTCAGCGGGGGTGGAAGCTCCTACAATGAGCAGTTCTTC.

This chain joins TRBV12-3 or TRBV12-4 and TRBJ1-5, with TRBD1 matching 8 bases. The CDR3 is 16 amino acids. Trimming at V came to 4 bases and at J to 0 bases, leaving 5 bases not matched to a gene. The DNA for the CDR3 is TGTGCCAGCAGTTCCGGGACAGGCTTTAGCAATCAGCCCCAGCATTTT. Its translation is CASSSGTGFSNQPQHF.

The V gene is TRBV6-5, the J gene TRBJ2-1, with TRBD2 matching over 8 bases. Per germline, CDR1 MNHEY and CDR2 SVGAGI. This CDR3 has 14 amino acids. The V segment lost 0 bases and the J segment 9 bases; nucleotides outside the gene matches: 4. CDR3 in DNA: TGTGCCAGCAGTTACTCGGGACTAGTCGGTGAGCAGTTCTTC. It translates to CASSYSGLVGEQFF.

The chain combines TRBV28 with TRBJ2-5, with TRBD1 as a possible D gene (6 bases). The V end lost 5 bases, the J end lost 5 bases, and 15 bases lay between the germline ends. Germline CDR1 is MDHEN and CDR2 is SYDVKM. The CDR3 runs to 14 residues. The CDR3: CASSQIGTRETQYF. The CDR3 nucleotides are TGTGCCAGCAGTCAGATAGGGACACGCGAGACCCAGTACTTC.

There are many counts of this clonotype. The CDR3 DNA reads as TGTGCCAGCAGCTCCGGGACATACCAAGAGACCCAGTACTTC. Translating gives CASSSGTYQETQYF. The chain combines TRBV7-9 with TRBJ2-5, with D perhaps TRBD1 (6 bases). V lost 4 bases and J lost 0, with 9 bases in between. The germline gives CDR1 SEHNR, CDR2 FQNEAQ (reference sequence). The CDR3 covers 14 residues.

This clonotype was recorded a few times. The chain joins TRBV27 to TRBJ2-3, with TRBD1 as a possible D gene (5 bases). The CDR3 has 13 amino acids. The germline CDR1 and CDR2 sequences are MNHEY and SMNVEV (reference sequence). Deletions cut 5 bases from V and 0 bases from J, with 6 bases between. The CDR3 nucleotides read TGTGCCAGCAGTGACAGAAGCACAGATACGCAGTATTTT. It specifies CASSDRSTDTQYF.

In its sample, this clonotype was seen many times. This chain uses TRBV7-9 with TRBJ2-3; a weak D match, TRBD2 (6 bases). The CDR3 has 15 residues. The ends were cut back, 4 bases at V and 7 bases at J, with 18 bases in the middle. Germline V gene sequence: CDR1 SEHNR, CDR2 FQNEAQ (reference sequence). CDR3 sequence (DNA): TGTGCCAGCAGCTGGGGTAGCGGAGAGATTAATACGCAGTATTTT. Its translation: CASSWGSGEINTQYF.

This clonotype was seen a few times. The chain recombines TRBV12-3 or TRBV12-4 with TRBJ1-5, with a tentative D call TRBD1 (5 bases). V lost 6 bases and J 6 bases, leaving 12 bases between the germline ends. CDR3 length: 13 amino acids. The chain's CDR3 is CASSEGRGQPQHF. The DNA of the CDR3 is TGTGCCAGCAGCGAGGGTAGGGGTCAGCCCCAGCATTTT.

Many counts were recorded for this clonotype. The genes are TRBV2 and TRBJ2-3; D ambiguous. Trimming stripped 7 bases from V and 0 bases from J, with 11 bases between. The CDR3 loop spans 14 amino acids. Germline values: CDR1 SNHLY, CDR2 FYNNEI. The CDR3 region is CASIQTLSTDTQYF. In DNA, the CDR3 is TGTGCCAGCATCCAGACACTTAGCACAGATACGCAGTATTTT.